This TCR beta chain came from a study of T cell clonality in common variable immunodeficiency. Control and CVID samples contributed equal amounts of genomic DNA. Assay: immunoSEQ multiplex PCR; the TCRdb copy retains only in-frame clones and omits some. The data show roughly 50,000 clones, none appearing only once, with roughly 3.4% held by the ten largest. This clone was observed at least ten times. The antigen is not known. The CDR3 end lies 3 residues beyond the end of the read and is filled in from the germline J gene. Heparinized whole blood, about 4.5 to 8.5 ml, came from each donor. General study points: Shared TCRbeta clones were fewer between CVID subjects than controls.

The CDR3 has 16 amino acids. Germline values: CDR1 LNHDA, CDR2 SQIVND (reference sequence). V dropped 1 base and J dropped 4; count of bases not matched to a gene: 4. The sequence was collected from a person between 18 and 69 years old in good health. V gene TRBV19 combines with J gene TRBJ2-2; 9 positions agree with TRBD1. Sequencing was carried out using peripheral blood mononuclear cells. Partial CDR3 DNA: TGTGCCAGTAGTATAGTCCCGGGACAGGGCACCGGGGAG. This codes for CASSIVPGQGTGE. The whole CDR3 protein reads CASSIVPGQGTGELFF. Filled out from reference TRBV19 and TRBJ2-2, the complete variable domain reads DGGITQSPKYLFRKEGQNVTLSCEQNLNHDAMYWYRQDPGQGLRLIYYSQIVNDFQKGDIAEGYSVSREKKESFPLTVTSAQKNPTAFYLCASSIVPGQGTGELFFGEGSRLTVL.